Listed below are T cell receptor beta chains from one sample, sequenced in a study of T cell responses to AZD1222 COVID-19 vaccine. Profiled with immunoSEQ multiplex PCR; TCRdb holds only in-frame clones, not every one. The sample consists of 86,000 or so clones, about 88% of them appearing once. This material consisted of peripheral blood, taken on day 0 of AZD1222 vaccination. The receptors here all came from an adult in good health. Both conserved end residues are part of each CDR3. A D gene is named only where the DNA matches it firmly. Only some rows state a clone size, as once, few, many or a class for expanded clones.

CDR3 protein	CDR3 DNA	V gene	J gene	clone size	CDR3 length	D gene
CASSFRRREQPQHF	TGTGCCAGCAGTTTCAGGAGGAGGGAGCAGCCCCAGCATTTT	TRBV28	TRBJ1-5	NA	14	NA
CASSLDRGVHF	TGTGCCAGCAGCTTAGACAGGGGAGTACACTTC	TRBV7-8	TRBJ2-7	NA	11	TRBD1
CASSLLHGVEKLFF	TGTGCCAGCAGCTTACTACATGGAGTTGAAAAACTGTTTTTT	TRBV7-9	TRBJ1-4	once	14	NA
CASSQDRPHAAFF	TGCGCCAGCAGCCAAGATCGGCCCCACGCAGCTTTCTTT	TRBV4-1	TRBJ1-1	NA	13	NA
CASSTEGQGRETQYF	TGTGCCAGCAGCACCGAGGGACAGGGGCGAGAGACCCAGTACTTC	TRBV5-4	TRBJ2-5	NA	15	TRBD1
CASSQGNEQFF	TGTGCCAGCAGTCAGGGGAATGAGCAGTTCTTC	TRBV6-2/TRBV6-3	TRBJ2-1	NA	11	NA
CASSRQIQETQYF	TGCGCCAGCAGCCGACAGATCCAAGAGACCCAGTACTTC	TRBV5-1	TRBJ2-5	NA	13	NA
CASSTSDSYQPQHF	TGTGCCAGCAGCACCTCGGACAGCTATCAGCCCCAGCATTTT	TRBV7-2	TRBJ1-5	NA	14	NA
CASRILGNSGNTIYF	TGTGCCAGTAGAATACTGGGGAACTCTGGAAACACCATATATTTT	TRBV19	TRBJ1-3	NA	15	NA
CASSALRQGFGNTIYF	TGTGCCAGCAGTGCATTGAGACAGGGGTTTGGAAACACCATATATTTT	TRBV2	TRBJ1-3	NA	16	TRBD1
CSVARGGQETQYF	TGCAGCGTTGCCAGGGGGGGACAAGAGACCCAGTACTTC	TRBV29-1	TRBJ2-5	NA	13	NA
CASSEGSPNEQFF	TGCGCCAGCAGTGAGGGCAGTCCCAATGAGCAGTTCTTC	TRBV10-1	TRBJ2-1	NA	13	NA
CAIMEIGTEAFF	TGTGCCATCATGGAAATTGGCACTGAAGCTTTCTTT	TRBV10-3	TRBJ1-1	once	12	NA
CASSEPPDSNQPQHF	TGTGCCAGCAGTGAGCCGCCGGATAGCAATCAGCCCCAGCATTTT	TRBV6-1	TRBJ1-5	NA	15	NA
CSVEAAGQGNGYTF	TGCAGCGTTGAAGCAGCGGGACAGGGGAATGGCTACACCTTC	TRBV29-1	TRBJ1-2	NA	14	TRBD1
CASTAGRSWPTAQETQYF	TGTGCCAGCACCGCCGGGAGGTCTTGGCCCACCGCTCAAGAGACCCAGTACTTC	TRBV28	TRBJ2-5	NA	18	TRBD2
CASSAWDRTYEQYF	TGTGCCAGCAGCGCGTGGGACAGGACCTACGAGCAGTACTTC	TRBV11-1	TRBJ2-7	few	14	TRBD1
CASSQGQGPAGELFF	TGTGCCAGCAGCCAAGGCCAGGGCCCCGCCGGGGAGCTGTTTTTT	TRBV3-1/TRBV3-2	TRBJ2-2	NA	15	NA
CASSLALGLAGGWGPTYEQYF	TGTGCCAGCAGCTTAGCGCTCGGACTAGCGGGGGGCTGGGGTCCGACCTACGAGCAGTACTTC	TRBV7-6	TRBJ2-7	once	21	TRBD2
CASSLMGQRNQPQHF	TGCGCCAGCAGCTTGATGGGTCAGCGCAATCAGCCCCAGCATTTT	TRBV5-1	TRBJ1-5	NA	15	NA
CASQGNAYNSPLHF	TGTGCCAGTCAGGGGAACGCCTATAATTCACCCCTCCACTTT	TRBV19	TRBJ1-6	once	14	NA
CASRTGEGYEQYF	TGTGCCAGCAGAACAGGGGAGGGCTACGAGCAGTACTTC	TRBV14	TRBJ2-7	NA	13	NA
CASSIRTGGSNQPQHF	TGTGCCAGTAGTATCCGAACAGGGGGATCCAATCAGCCCCAGCATTTT	TRBV19	TRBJ1-5	NA	16	TRBD1
CASSPRVSGNTIYF	TGTGCCAGCAGCCCCAGGGTCTCTGGAAACACCATATATTTT	TRBV3-1/TRBV3-2	TRBJ1-3	NA	14	NA
CASSRSGTGGAYEQYF	TGTGCCAGCAGCCGTTCCGGGACAGGGGGCGCCTACGAGCAGTACTTC	TRBV7-9	TRBJ2-7	NA	16	TRBD1
CSVESGLNTEAFF	TGCAGCGTTGAATCAGGGCTGAACACTGAAGCTTTCTTT	TRBV29-1	TRBJ1-1	NA	13	NA
CSASGQGRAEAFF	TGCAGTGCCAGTGGACAGGGGCGGGCTGAAGCTTTCTTT	TRBV20-1	TRBJ1-1	NA	13	TRBD1
CASSEGHGSYEQYF	TGCGCCAGCAGTGAGGGACACGGGTCCTACGAGCAGTACTTC	TRBV10-2	TRBJ2-7	NA	14	NA
CASSLRPGSNSPLHF	TGTGCCAGCAGCCTGCGTCCGGGCTCGAATTCACCCCTCCACTTT	TRBV5-6	TRBJ1-6	NA	15	NA
CASSPRQGGNTGELFF	TGTGCCAGCAGCCCGAGACAGGGGGGTAACACCGGGGAGCTGTTTTTT	TRBV9	TRBJ2-2	NA	16	TRBD1
CASSARQGRTEAFF	TGTGCCAGCAGCGCACGACAGGGCCGGACTGAAGCTTTCTTT	TRBV7-8	TRBJ1-1	once	14	TRBD1
CASSERQFTGELFF	TGTGCCAGCAGTGAAAGACAATTCACCGGGGAGCTGTTTTTT	TRBV6-1	TRBJ2-2	NA	14	NA
CASSSNDRFSGEQYF	TGTGCCAGCAGCAGTAACGACAGATTTTCTGGCGAGCAGTACTTC	TRBV9	TRBJ2-7	NA	15	NA
CASSYQLAGGPYEQFF	TGTGCCAGCAGTTACCAACTAGCGGGGGGGCCTTATGAGCAGTTCTTC	TRBV6-6	TRBJ2-1	few	16	TRBD2
CASINSGGAYNEQFF	TGTGCCAGCATCAATAGCGGGGGGGCTTACAATGAGCAGTTCTTC	TRBV2	TRBJ2-1	NA	15	TRBD2
CASSLSRGPYEQYF	TGCGCCAGCAGCTTATCCAGGGGACCCTACGAGCAGTACTTC	TRBV5-1	TRBJ2-7	NA	14	NA
CASRRQGSTDTQYF	TGCGCCAGCAGAAGACAGGGAAGCACAGATACGCAGTATTTT	TRBV5-1	TRBJ2-3	NA	14	TRBD1
CASSLGTGMNTEAFF	TGCGCCAGCAGCTTGGGGACAGGGATGAACACTGAAGCTTTCTTT	TRBV5-1	TRBJ1-1	NA	15	TRBD1
CASSISLWEGVPSGELFF	TGTGCCAGTAGTATTAGCCTTTGGGAGGGGGTGCCAAGCGGGGAGCTGTTTTTT	TRBV19	TRBJ2-2	NA	18	NA
CASSPNPARSGSGNTIYF	TGTGCCAGCAGCCCTAACCCGGCCAGGTCCGGCTCTGGAAACACCATATATTTT	TRBV6-2/TRBV6-3	TRBJ1-3	NA	18	NA
CASRGLHSGNTIYF	TGTGCCAGCAGGGGACTCCACTCTGGAAACACCATATATTTT	TRBV27	TRBJ1-3	NA	14	NA
CASMPSSLVGYRADYGYTF	TGTGCCAGCATGCCCAGCAGCTTAGTAGGGTACAGGGCAGACTATGGCTACACCTTC	TRBV7-8	TRBJ1-2	NA	19	NA
CASSLGGTGSGYTF	TGTGCCAGCAGCTTAGGGGGAACAGGGTCCGGCTACACCTTC	TRBV7-2	TRBJ1-2	NA	14	NA
CASSLGLAGGPGEQFF	TGTGCTAGCAGCTTGGGCCTAGCGGGAGGGCCGGGAGAGCAGTTCTTC	TRBV7-7	TRBJ2-1	NA	16	TRBD2
CASSGREGTYEQYF	TGTGCCAGCAGTGGGCGGGAGGGAACCTACGAGCAGTACTTC	TRBV28	TRBJ2-7	once	14	TRBD2